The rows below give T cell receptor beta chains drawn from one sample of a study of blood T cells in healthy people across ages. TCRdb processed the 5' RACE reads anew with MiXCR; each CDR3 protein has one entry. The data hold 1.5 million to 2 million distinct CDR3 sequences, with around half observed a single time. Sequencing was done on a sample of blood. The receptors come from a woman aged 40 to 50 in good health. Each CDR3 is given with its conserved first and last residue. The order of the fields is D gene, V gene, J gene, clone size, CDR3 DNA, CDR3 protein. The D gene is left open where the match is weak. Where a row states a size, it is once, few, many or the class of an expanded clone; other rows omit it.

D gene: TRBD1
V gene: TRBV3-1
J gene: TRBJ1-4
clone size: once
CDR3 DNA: TGTGCCACACAGGGGTTCGAAAAACTGTTTTTT
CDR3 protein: CATQGFEKLFF

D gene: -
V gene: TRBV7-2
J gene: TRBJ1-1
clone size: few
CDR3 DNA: TGTGCCAGCAGCCGTACACGGACGACTGAAGCTTTCTTT
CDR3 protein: CASSRTRTTEAFF

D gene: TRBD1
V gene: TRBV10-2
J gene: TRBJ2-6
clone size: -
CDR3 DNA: TGCGCCAGCAGTGACACAGGGGGCTTGAACTCTGGGGCCAACGTCCTGACTTTC
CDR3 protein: CASSDTGGLNSGANVLTF

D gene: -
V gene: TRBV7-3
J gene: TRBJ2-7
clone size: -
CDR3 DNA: TGTGCCAGCAGCCTAGGGACCCCTTTAAGTGAGCAGTACTTC
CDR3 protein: CASSLGTPLSEQYF

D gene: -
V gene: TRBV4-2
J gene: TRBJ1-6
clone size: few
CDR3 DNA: TGTGCCAGCAGCCCCGGACAAGATTCACCCCTCCACTTT
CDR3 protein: CASSPGQDSPLHF

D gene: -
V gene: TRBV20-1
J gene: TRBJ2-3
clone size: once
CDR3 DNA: TGCAGTGCGAAAGGGATAGATACGCAGTATTTT
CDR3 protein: CSAKGIDTQYF

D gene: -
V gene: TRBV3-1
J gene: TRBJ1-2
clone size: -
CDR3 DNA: TGTGCCAGCAGCCAAGAATCCCGGAGGGGTGGCTACACCTTC
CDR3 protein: CASSQESRRGGYTF

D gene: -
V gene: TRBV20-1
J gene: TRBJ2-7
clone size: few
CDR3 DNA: TGCAGTGCTAGTAAAGATGTTGGGTCCGAGCAGTACTTC
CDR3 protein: CSASKDVGSEQYF

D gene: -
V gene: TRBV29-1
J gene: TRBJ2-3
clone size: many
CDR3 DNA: TGCAGCGTTGAAGGCAGGGATGGGGATACGCAGTATTTT
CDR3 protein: CSVEGRDGDTQYF

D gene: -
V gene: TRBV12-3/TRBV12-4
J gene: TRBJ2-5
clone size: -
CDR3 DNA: TGTGCCAGCAGGTATAGGTCAGAGACCCAGTACTTC
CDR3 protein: CASRYRSETQYF

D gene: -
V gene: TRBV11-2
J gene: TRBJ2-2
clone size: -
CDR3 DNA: TGTGCCAGCAGCTTAGATCTAAGACACAGGGGAGGCACCGGGGAGCTGTTTTTT
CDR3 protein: CASSLDLRHRGGTGELFF

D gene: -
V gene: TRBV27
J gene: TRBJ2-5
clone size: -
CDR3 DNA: TGTGCCAGCAGTTTTCTCCCCTACGGGGCGCGGGAGACCCAGTACTTC
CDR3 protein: CASSFLPYGARETQYF

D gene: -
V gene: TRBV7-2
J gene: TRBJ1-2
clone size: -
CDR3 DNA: TGTGCCAGCCAACCTGATCTGGGGTATGGCTACACCTTC
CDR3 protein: CASQPDLGYGYTF

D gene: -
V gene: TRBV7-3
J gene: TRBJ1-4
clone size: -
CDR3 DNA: TGTGCCAGCAGGCTCGACAATTCCCCGGAAGAAAAACTGTTTTTT
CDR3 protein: CASRLDNSPEEKLFF

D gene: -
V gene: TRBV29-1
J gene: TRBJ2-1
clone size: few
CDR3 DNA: TGCAGCGTTGAATACTCCAATGAGCAGTTCTTC
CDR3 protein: CSVEYSNEQFF

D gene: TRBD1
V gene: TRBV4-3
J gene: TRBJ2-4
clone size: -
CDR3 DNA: TGCGCCAGCAGCCAAGAATCGGGACAGGGGGCCAAAAACATTCAGTACTTC
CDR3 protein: CASSQESGQGAKNIQYF

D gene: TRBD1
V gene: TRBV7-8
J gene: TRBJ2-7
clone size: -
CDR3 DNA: TGTGCCAGCACCTCTCTGAGAGACAGGGGAGGCTCCTACGAGCAGTACTTC
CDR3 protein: CASTSLRDRGGSYEQYF

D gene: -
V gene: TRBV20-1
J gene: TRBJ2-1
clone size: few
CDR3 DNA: TGCAGTGCTCCGACCCTACCAGCTGATATGGGTGAGCAGTTCTTC
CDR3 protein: CSAPTLPADMGEQFF

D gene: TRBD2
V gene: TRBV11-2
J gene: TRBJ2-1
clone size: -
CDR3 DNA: TGTGCCAGCAGCGTTATGGTTGCGACCGGGGGGGCCGGGAATGAGCAGTTCTTC
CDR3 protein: CASSVMVATGGAGNEQFF

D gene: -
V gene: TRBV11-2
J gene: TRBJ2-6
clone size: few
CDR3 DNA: TGTGCCAGCAGCTTAGATACGAAACAGGGACCCTTATCTGGGGCCAACGTCCTGACTTTC
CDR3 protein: CASSLDTKQGPLSGANVLTF

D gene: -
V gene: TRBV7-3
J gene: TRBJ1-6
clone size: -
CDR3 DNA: TGTGCCAGCAGCTCCCGAGGGCGTTCCTATAATTCACCCCTCCACTTT
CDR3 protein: CASSSRGRSYNSPLHF

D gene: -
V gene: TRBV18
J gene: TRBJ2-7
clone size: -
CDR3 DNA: TGTGCCAGCTCACCGAGCAGCCGAACCTACGAGCAGTACTTC
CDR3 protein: CASSPSSRTYEQYF

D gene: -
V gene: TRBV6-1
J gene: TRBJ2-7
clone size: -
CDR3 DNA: TGTGCCACCCGACAGGGACTCTACGAGCAGTACTTC
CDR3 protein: CATRQGLYEQYF

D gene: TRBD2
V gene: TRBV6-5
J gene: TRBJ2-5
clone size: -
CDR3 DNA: TGTGCCAGCAGTTACTCGGGTTCGGGGGGAGAATCATTTAATGAGCAGTACTTC
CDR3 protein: CASSYSGSGGESFNEQYF